These T cell receptor beta chains were read from a single sample in a study of vaccination and CD4 T cells after COVID-19. TCRdb fed the PCR reads into MiXCR, producing one record per CDR3 protein. The repertoire includes over 4,500 distinct CDR3 sequences, 48% of them detected once, and around 20% sits in the top ten. These receptors lack a known antigen. Sequencing input: CD4+ T cells from blood, cultured in vitro. The receptors stem from a human donor who had recovered from COVID-19. Each CDR3 is given with its conserved first and last residue. D genes are given only for firm matches. The size field is filled for only some rows; it gives once, few, many or a size class.

cdr3_aa cdr3_nt d_call v_call clone_size cdr3_length j_call
CASRPVRGRAYSNQPQHF TGTGCCAGCAGACCGGTCAGGGGTAGGGCCTATAGCAATCAGCCCCAGCATTTT - TRBV6-1 - 18 TRBJ1-5
CASSLVGRGFAYEQYF TGTGCCAGCAGCTTGGTCGGAAGGGGGTTCGCCTACGAGCAGTACTTC - TRBV5-8 - 16 TRBJ2-7
CASSRPGQGLNEQYF TGTGCCAGTAGTAGACCCGGACAGGGTCTAAACGAGCAGTACTTC TRBD1 TRBV19 - 15 TRBJ2-7
CASSKPDARQGNQPQHF TGTGCCAGCAGCAAACCCGACGCGCGGCAGGGGAATCAGCCCCAGCATTTT - TRBV21-1 few 17 TRBJ1-5
CASSQEGRNPTGELFF TGCGCCAGCAGCCAAGAGGGACGGAATCCTACCGGGGAGCTGTTTTTT - TRBV4-1 - 16 TRBJ2-2
CSARNLRLAETQYF TGCAGTGCTAGAAATCTCCGACTAGCGGAGACCCAGTACTTC TRBD2 TRBV20-1 - 14 TRBJ2-5
CASSLRTGSLLGYTF TGTGCCAGCAGTCTCCGGACGGGTTCCCTTTTAGGCTACACCTTC - TRBV6-1 medium-sized 15 TRBJ1-2
CASSLGGGGGAPKGFF TGTGCCAGCAGCTTAGGGGGAGGGGGCGGAGCACCCAAGGGTTTCTTT TRBD1 TRBV7-2 few 16 TRBJ1-1
CASSFGGANYGYTF TGTGCCAGCAGCTTTGGAGGGGCTAACTATGGCTACACCTTC - TRBV7-9 few 14 TRBJ1-2
CASSIRGTYGYTF TGTGCCAGTAGTATCAGGGGAACCTATGGCTACACCTTC - TRBV19 - 13 TRBJ1-2
CASSARGRGPQETQYF TGTGCCAGCAGCGCAAGAGGGAGGGGACCGCAAGAGACCCAGTACTTC TRBD2 TRBV6-1 few 16 TRBJ2-5
CSAPGTGEETQYF TGCAGTGCTCCCGGGACAGGGGAAGAGACCCAGTACTTC TRBD1 TRBV20-1 few 13 TRBJ2-5
CASSPRWSDTEAFF TGTGCCAGCAGTCCCAGGTGGTCGGACACTGAAGCTTTCTTT - TRBV6-1 - 14 TRBJ1-1
CASSPLETQYF TGTGCCAGCAGTCCCCTGGAGACCCAGTACTTC - TRBV6-2/TRBV6-3 few 11 TRBJ2-5
CASSRGQGMTDTQYF TGCGCCAGCAGCCGTGGACAGGGCATGACAGATACGCAGTATTTT TRBD1 TRBV5-1 once 15 TRBJ2-3
CSASGRVDYGYTF TGCAGTGCCTCAGGCAGGGTAGACTATGGCTACACCTTC - TRBV20-1 - 13 TRBJ1-2
CASSKTGNYNEQFF TGTGCCAGCAGTAAAACAGGGAATTACAATGAGCAGTTCTTC - TRBV27 - 14 TRBJ2-1
CASNWRGTGNQPQHF TGTGCCAGCAACTGGCGGGGAACGGGCAATCAGCCCCAGCATTTT - TRBV28 - 15 TRBJ1-5
CASTKDRNNEQFF TGTGCCAGCACCAAGGACAGGAACAATGAGCAGTTCTTC TRBD1 TRBV2 - 13 TRBJ2-1
CSVEVGNQPQHF TGCAGCGTTGAAGTGGGGAATCAGCCCCAGCATTTT - TRBV29-1 - 12 TRBJ1-5
CASSADRNTDTQYF TGTGCCAGCAGCGCCGACAGGAACACAGATACGCAGTATTTT - TRBV7-2 - 14 TRBJ2-3
CASSDRGPLNQPQHF TGTGCCAGTAGCGACAGGGGGCCCCTGAATCAGCCCCAGCATTTT TRBD1 TRBV19 - 15 TRBJ1-5
CASSYLGPDGAQYF TGTGCCAGCAGTTACCTGGGGCCGGATGGGGCCCAGTACTTC - TRBV6-5 - 14 TRBJ2-5
CASSQPRTEETQYF TGTGCCAGCAGCCAACCTAGGACAGAAGAGACCCAGTACTTC - TRBV14 - 14 TRBJ2-5
CASSYVGDTEAFF TGTGCCAGCAGTTACGTGGGGGACACTGAAGCTTTCTTT - TRBV6-5 few 13 TRBJ1-1
CASSPTGTSGPNTGELFF TGTGCCAGCAGCCCTACCGGGACTAGCGGGCCGAACACCGGGGAGCTGTTTTTT TRBD2 TRBV6-8 few 18 TRBJ2-2
CATQRGTASNTGELFF TGCGCCACCCAGAGAGGGACAGCGTCGAACACCGGGGAGCTGTTTTTT TRBD1 TRBV10-2 - 16 TRBJ2-2
CASSQRVQAEAFF TGTGCCAGTAGTCAGAGGGTACAGGCTGAAGCTTTCTTT - TRBV19 - 13 TRBJ1-1
CASGLTDTQYF TGTGCCAGCGGGCTCACAGATACGCAGTATTTT - TRBV2 - 11 TRBJ2-3
CAWSLTRTNYGYTF TGTGCCTGGAGCCTCACAAGGACTAACTATGGCTACACCTTC - TRBV30 - 14 TRBJ1-2
CATSRAGWRSSYGYTF TGTGCCACCAGCAGGGCCGGGTGGAGGTCCTCATATGGCTACACCTTC - TRBV15 - 16 TRBJ1-2
CASSRTRCYEQYF TGTGCCAGCAGCCGTACTCGCTGCTACGAGCAGTACTTC - TRBV7-2 - 13 TRBJ2-7
CASRDSNQPQHF TGTGCCAGCAGGGATAGCAATCAGCCCCAGCATTTT - TRBV28 - 12 TRBJ1-5
CASSLGQSIQETQYF TGTGCCAGCAGCTTAGGTCAATCTATCCAAGAGACCCAGTACTTC - TRBV11-2 - 15 TRBJ2-5
CASSFAGFQGGELFF TGTGCCAGCAGTTTTGCAGGGTTCCAGGGCGGGGAGCTGTTTTTT - TRBV28 few 15 TRBJ2-2
CSVNEQYF TGCAGCGTTAACGAGCAGTACTTC - TRBV29-1 - 8 TRBJ2-7
CASSSLGLNTEAFF TGTGCCAGCAGTTCCTTAGGGTTGAACACTGAAGCTTTCTTT - TRBV27 few 14 TRBJ1-1
CSARGLPAGGEQYF TGCAGTGCTAGAGGGCTGCCAGCCGGAGGGGAGCAGTACTTC - TRBV20-1 - 14 TRBJ2-7
CASSAYGIDIRNAFF TGTGCCAGTAGTGCCTACGGTATAGACATAAGAAACGCTTTCTTT - TRBV19 - 15 TRBJ1-1
CASSSLGQGANTEAFF TGTGCCAGCAGTTCCCTGGGACAGGGGGCGAACACTGAAGCTTTCTTT TRBD1 TRBV28 - 16 TRBJ1-1
CASSYPRGQGQPQHF TGTGCCAGCAGTTACCCCAGGGGGCAAGGTCAGCCCCAGCATTTT TRBD1 TRBV6-2/TRBV6-3 - 15 TRBJ1-5
CSARRTSGIETYNEQFF TGCAGTGCTAGGAGGACTAGCGGGATTGAGACCTACAATGAGCAGTTCTTC TRBD2 TRBV20-1 once 17 TRBJ2-1
CSARQGNQPQHF TGCAGTGCTAGGCAGGGCAATCAGCCCCAGCATTTT - TRBV20-1 - 12 TRBJ1-5
CASSLSRDRLNTEAFF TGCGCCAGCAGCTTGTCCCGGGACAGACTGAACACTGAAGCTTTCTTT TRBD1 TRBV5-1 - 16 TRBJ1-1
CSARDPARSNNEQFF TGCAGTGCTAGAGATCCCGCTCGATCCAACAATGAGCAGTTCTTC - TRBV20-1 - 15 TRBJ2-1
CASTPGTGLNYGYTF TGTGCCAGCACTCCAGGGACAGGGCTTAACTATGGCTACACCTTC TRBD1 TRBV6-1 - 15 TRBJ1-2
CASSSGPYQPQHF TGTGCCAGCAGTTCGGGCCCCTATCAGCCCCAGCATTTT - TRBV28 - 13 TRBJ1-5
CSEVSGANTDTQYF TGCAGTGAAGTGAGCGGCGCCAACACAGATACGCAGTATTTT - TRBV20-1 - 14 TRBJ2-3
CASSLGSGGQNSPLHF TGCGCCAGCAGCCTGGGTTCTGGGGGGCAAAATTCACCCCTCCACTTT - TRBV5-1 - 16 TRBJ1-6
CASSLELASGGYTF TGTGCCAGCAGCTTAGAGCTCGCCTCGGGGGGCTACACCTTC - TRBV7-9 - 14 TRBJ1-2
CASSLDRDRAGQPQHF TGTGCCAGCAGCTTAGACCGGGACAGGGCTGGTCAGCCCCAGCATTTT TRBD1 TRBV11-2 large 16 TRBJ1-5
CASSYSRMEVGLVTGELFF TGTGCCAGCAGTTACTCGAGAATGGAGGTGGGCTTGGTCACCGGGGAGCTGTTTTTT - TRBV6-5 - 19 TRBJ2-2
CSVVEQNTEAFF TGCAGCGTTGTAGAGCAGAACACTGAAGCTTTCTTT - TRBV29-1 - 12 TRBJ1-1
CASSNDRTDTQYF TGTGCCAGCAGCAACGACCGGACAGATACGCAGTATTTT - TRBV11-2 medium-sized 13 TRBJ2-3
CSVVDRGLNNSPLHF TGCAGTGTGGTAGACAGGGGGCTTAATAATTCACCCCTCCACTTT TRBD1 TRBV20-1 - 15 TRBJ1-6
CASLTPDGVSYEQYF TGTGCCAGCCTAACGCCGGACGGAGTATCCTACGAGCAGTACTTC - TRBV28 few 15 TRBJ2-7
CASSSRVQPQHF TGTGCCAGCAGTTCCCGGGTGCAGCCCCAGCATTTT - TRBV12-3/TRBV12-4 - 12 TRBJ1-5